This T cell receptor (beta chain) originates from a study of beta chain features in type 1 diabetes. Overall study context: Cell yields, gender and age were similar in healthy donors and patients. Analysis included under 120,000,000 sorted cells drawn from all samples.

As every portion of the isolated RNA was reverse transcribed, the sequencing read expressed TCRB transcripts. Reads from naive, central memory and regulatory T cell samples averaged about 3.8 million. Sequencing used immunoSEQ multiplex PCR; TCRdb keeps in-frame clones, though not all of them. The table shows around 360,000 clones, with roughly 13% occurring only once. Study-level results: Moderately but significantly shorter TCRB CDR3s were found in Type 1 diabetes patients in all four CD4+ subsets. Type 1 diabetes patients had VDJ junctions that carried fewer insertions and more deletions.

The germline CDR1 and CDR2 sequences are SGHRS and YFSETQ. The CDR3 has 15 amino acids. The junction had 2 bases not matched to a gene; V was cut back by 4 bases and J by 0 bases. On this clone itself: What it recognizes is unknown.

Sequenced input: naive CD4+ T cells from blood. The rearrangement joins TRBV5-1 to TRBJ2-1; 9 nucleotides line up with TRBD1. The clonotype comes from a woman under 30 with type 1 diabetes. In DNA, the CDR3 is TGCGCCAGCAGCGCGGACAGGGGCTCCTACAATGAGCAGTTCTTC. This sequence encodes CASSADRGSYNEQFF.